The 4 T cell receptor beta chains given below trace back to one sample, sequenced in a study of T cell responses to AZD1222 COVID-19 vaccine. Sequencing was performed with immunoSEQ multiplex PCR; in TCRdb, only in-frame clones are kept and a portion is missing. The sample shows 100,000 or so clones, around 87% of them seen only once. This specimen was peripheral blood, taken 28 days after the second AZD1222 dose. Receptors originate from an adult who received the AZD1222 COVID-19 vaccine.

The chain uses TRBV30 and TRBJ1-2, with D unclear. V shed 2 bases and J shed 4 bases, with 11 bases lying between them. Germline CDR1 GTSNPN, CDR2 SVGIG (reference sequence). There are 13 residues in the CDR3. The DNA for the CDR3 is TGTGCCTGGAGTCAAAAAGACGGCTATGGCTACACCTTC. Translation: CAWSQKDGYGYTF.

This clone was detected only a few times. The V call is TRBV19, the J call TRBJ2-7; TRBD2 agrees at 8 bases. Germline V gene lookup returns CDR1 LNHDA and CDR2 SQIVND (reference sequence). V shed 3 bases, J shed 6 bases, and the junction held 4 bases outside the gene matches. The CDR3 runs 13 residues. The CDR3 is CASSMRGESEQYF. CDR3 nucleotide sequence: TGTGCCAGTAGTATGCGGGGGGAATCCGAGCAGTACTTC.

Comments on this clone: At one end, the junction sequence differs from germline, possibly due to a read error. CDR3 in DNA: TGTGCCAGCAGTACGGGACCGTTGAACGCTGAAGCTTTCTTT. Residues: CASSTGPLNAEAFF. The chain is built from TRBV2 and TRBJ1-1; perhaps TRBD1 as D (5 bases). CDR3 length: 14 residues. The V gene's germline CDR1 is SNHLY and CDR2 FYNNEI.

This sequence joins TRBV11-2 and TRBJ2-1; 8 bases align to TRBD1. V was clipped by 0 bases and J by 2 bases; unmatched bases: 15. This CDR3 region has 20 residues. Looked up from germline, CDR1 is SGHAT and CDR2 is FQNNGV. Here the CDR3 DNA reads TGTGCCAGCAGCTTAGAGACAGGGGCCAGAGGAGGGCCGGCCTACAATGAGCAGTTCTTC. Translated: CASSLETGARGGPAYNEQFF.